Listed below are T cell receptor beta chains from one sample, sequenced in a study of cytomegalovirus exposure and HLA in healthy donors. Clones were sequenced by immunoSEQ multiplex PCR, and TCRdb holds only the in-frame ones, with some missing. Of almost 65,000 clones in the sample, around 89% were seen once. Source material: PBMCs. The source is a woman aged 18-29 years in good health and CMV-seronegative. Both conserved end residues are part of each CDR3. D genes are given only for firm matches. Clone sizes are given selectively: once, few, many, or a class where the clone is expanded.

.,few,TRBV9,TRBJ1-2,TGTGCCAGCAGCGTAGCCCAGGGGTATGGCTACACCTTC,CASSVAQGYGYTF
TRBD1,.,TRBV27,TRBJ1-1,TGTGCCACCAGACAGGGCCTCACTGAAGCTTTCTTT,CATRQGLTEAFF
TRBD1,.,TRBV5-1,TRBJ1-1,TGCGCCTCGAGTAGGACAGGGGTGACTGAAGCTTTCTTT,CASSRTGVTEAFF
TRBD1,.,TRBV5-1,TRBJ2-5,TGCGCCAGCAGCACAGGACAGGGGGAGACCCAGTACTTC,CASSTGQGETQYF
.,.,TRBV6-6,TRBJ2-3,TGTGCCAGCAGGGTGGGAGCCACAGATACGCAGTATTTT,CASRVGATDTQYF
.,.,TRBV5-6,TRBJ1-1,TGTGCCAGCAGCTTATCAGGAGGACCTGAGACTGAAGCTTTCTTT,CASSLSGGPETEAFF
.,.,TRBV5-1,TRBJ2-2,TGCGCCAGCAGCTTAGTAAGAGTGAACACCGGGGAGCTGTTTTTT,CASSLVRVNTGELFF
.,.,TRBV30,TRBJ2-1,TGTGCCTGGACCAAGGGACTTCGGGGCGATGAGCAGTTCTTC,CAWTKGLRGDEQFF
TRBD1,.,TRBV2,TRBJ1-2,TGTGCCAGGACCGGGACCGGGACAGTTGGCTACACCTTC,CARTGTGTVGYTF
.,.,TRBV15,TRBJ1-5,TGTGCCACCAGCAGTTCCAGTCAGCCCCAGCATTTT,CATSSSSQPQHF
TRBD2,.,TRBV30,TRBJ2-5,TGTGCCTGGACCCCGGGACTAGCGGGGGGGCCTCAAGAGACCCAGTACTTC,CAWTPGLAGGPQETQYF
TRBD1,.,TRBV5-5,TRBJ1-2,TGTGCCAGCAGCCGAGGACAGGGTAACTATGGCTACACCTTC,CASSRGQGNYGYTF
TRBD1,.,TRBV5-8,TRBJ2-7,TGTGCCAGCAGCAGGACAGGGTACGAGCAGTACTTC,CASSRTGYEQYF
TRBD2,.,TRBV7-2,TRBJ2-1,TGTGCCAGCAGCTCGCCGGGACTAGCCTCAGGTGAGCAGTTCTTC,CASSSPGLASGEQFF
.,.,TRBV25-1,TRBJ1-1,TGTGCCAGCAGTGAATTGGCTGCCATGAACACTGAAGCTTTCTTT,CASSELAAMNTEAFF
.,.,TRBV7-9,TRBJ2-7,TGTGCCAGCAGCCTTTATAACGAGCAGTACTTC,CASSLYNEQYF
TRBD1,few,TRBV9,TRBJ1-1,TGTGCCAGCAGCGCGGGGACAGGGCCGACTGAAGCTTTCTTT,CASSAGTGPTEAFF
.,once,TRBV9,TRBJ2-7,TGTGCCAGCAGCGAGAGCATAGGGAGGGGGAGCTCCTACGAGCAGTACTTC,CASSESIGRGSSYEQYF
TRBD2,.,TRBV11-2,TRBJ2-1,TGTGCCAGCAGCTCCCCCAGGGGCGGGGGGGGAAGCAATGAGCAGTTCTTC,CASSSPRGGGGSNEQFF
TRBD1,.,TRBV6-1,TRBJ1-4,TGTGCCAGCAGTGATGGGACAGCTGAAAAACTGTTTTTT,CASSDGTAEKLFF
.,once,TRBV4-2,TRBJ1-5,TGTGCCAGCAGCCAAGGCGCGGAGAGCAATCAGCCCCAGCATTTT,CASSQGAESNQPQHF
TRBD2,.,TRBV5-1,TRBJ2-5,TGCGCCAGCAGCTTGGCCTGGACTAGCGTAGAGACCCAGTACTTC,CASSLAWTSVETQYF
.,.,TRBV2,TRBJ2-7,TGTGCCAGCCGGGCCGGGACAAACGCCTACGAGCAGTACTTC,CASRAGTNAYEQYF
TRBD2,.,TRBV27,TRBJ2-7,TGTGCCAGCAGCTTTATTGGGGGGGGATACGAGCAGTACTTC,CASSFIGGGYEQYF
.,.,TRBV6-6,TRBJ2-3,TGTGCCAGCAGTTACTCACAGGACACAGATACGCAGTATTTT,CASSYSQDTDTQYF
.,.,TRBV28,TRBJ2-1,TGTGCCAGCAGTTCTATACAGACCCAAAAGTACAATGAGCAGTTCTTC,CASSSIQTQKYNEQFF
TRBD1,.,TRBV10-3,TRBJ2-7,TGTGCCATCAGACCGGGACAGCACTACGAGCAGTACTTC,CAIRPGQHYEQYF
.,.,TRBV7-8,TRBJ1-2,TGTGCCAGCAGCTTAGTACAGGGTGCCTTGTCCGATGGCTACACCTTC,CASSLVQGALSDGYTF
TRBD2,.,TRBV28,TRBJ2-3,TGTGCCAGCAGGCGGGGGGGGGACACAGATACGCAGTATTTT,CASRRGGDTDTQYF
.,few,TRBV19,TRBJ2-6,TGTGCCAGTAGGGACAGAGTAAGCTCTGGGGCCAACGTCCTGACTTTC,CASRDRVSSGANVLTF
TRBD2,.,TRBV27,TRBJ2-1,TGTGCCAGCAGTGTGTATAGCGGGAGCGGCCTCTACAATGAGCAGTTCTTC,CASSVYSGSGLYNEQFF
.,.,TRBV28,TRBJ2-7,TGTGCCAGCTTTGGAGACCGGTTTCAGGAGCAGTACTTC,CASFGDRFQEQYF
.,.,TRBV9,TRBJ2-1,TGTGCCAGCAGCGTGGTAGCCGGCGATGAGCAGTTCTTC,CASSVVAGDEQFF
.,once,TRBV13,TRBJ2-3,TGTGCCAGCAGCAACAGGGACGGGGAGTACACAGATACGCAGTATTTT,CASSNRDGEYTDTQYF
TRBD1,.,TRBV7-2,TRBJ2-5,TGTGCCAGCAGCAGGACAGGTAACCAAGAGACCCAGTACTTC,CASSRTGNQETQYF
TRBD1,.,TRBV5-1,TRBJ1-1,TGCGCCAGCAGCTGGGCCCAGGGGGCTGGCGCTGAAGCTTTCTTT,CASSWAQGAGAEAFF
.,.,TRBV10-3,TRBJ2-1,TGTGCCATCAGTGACCCCATTTACAATGAGCAGTTCTTC,CAISDPIYNEQFF
.,once,TRBV28,TRBJ2-7,TGTGCCAGCAGTCCCATGACGGAGACCTACGAGCAGTACTTC,CASSPMTETYEQYF
.,once,TRBV5-1,TRBJ1-5,TGCGCCAGCAGCTTGGAAGGGGGCAATCAGCCCCAGCATTTT,CASSLEGGNQPQHF
.,.,TRBV18,TRBJ1-1,TGTGCCAGCTCACCAAGCGGGGGGCGAACTGAAGCTTTCTTT,CASSPSGGRTEAFF
.,.,TRBV4-3,TRBJ1-2,TGCGCCAGCAGCTCAGGAGGCGGCTATGGCTACACCTTC,CASSSGGGYGYTF
TRBD1,.,TRBV10-3,TRBJ1-5,TGTGCCATCAGTGAGTCCACAGGGGCAGATCAGCCCCAGCATTTT,CAISESTGADQPQHF
.,few,TRBV4-2,TRBJ1-2,TGTGCCAGCAGCGAGAAGACAGCCCCAGTAGGCTATGGCTACACCTTC,CASSEKTAPVGYGYTF
.,.,TRBV10-2,TRBJ2-5,TGCGCCAGCAGTATGGGGGAGGATCCGGAGACCCAGTACTTC,CASSMGEDPETQYF
TRBD2,.,TRBV10-2,TRBJ2-7,TGCGCCAGCAGTGTGCTAGCGGGAGGGCCGAACGAGCAGTACTTC,CASSVLAGGPNEQYF